The clone carrying this TCR beta chain was seen only once. Its cognate antigen is unknown. This table comes from immunoSEQ multiplex PCR, and its TCRdb copy is limited to in-frame clones, with some not included. The data hold 85,000 to 130,000 clones, with 75% to 90% observed a single time. The data originate from a study of T cell responses to AZD1222 COVID-19 vaccine. Study in general: The analysis combined second doses at about 4 or about 12 weeks.

The J segment lost 8 bases and the V segment lost 5 bases, leaving 6 bases of the junction unmatched. Per the germline V gene, CDR1 is SNHLY and CDR2 is FYNNEI. The CDR3 sequence is 14 residues long. Study outcomes and limitations: Clonal diversity was possibly underestimated, and the donors were mostly white British, with more females. After the peak T cell response, and only then, were repertoires sampled. Within unmutated variant regions lay the reported targets of nearly half of spike-specific TCRs.

The sample consisted of peripheral blood, taken on day 0 of AZD1222 vaccination. The chain recombines TRBV2 with TRBJ2-4; TRBD1 matches 10 bases. This clonotype was obtained from an adult in good health. The DNA of the CDR3 is TGTGCCAGCAGTTCCGACAGGGGGCCGGACATTCAGTACTTC. Residues: CASSSDRGPDIQYF.